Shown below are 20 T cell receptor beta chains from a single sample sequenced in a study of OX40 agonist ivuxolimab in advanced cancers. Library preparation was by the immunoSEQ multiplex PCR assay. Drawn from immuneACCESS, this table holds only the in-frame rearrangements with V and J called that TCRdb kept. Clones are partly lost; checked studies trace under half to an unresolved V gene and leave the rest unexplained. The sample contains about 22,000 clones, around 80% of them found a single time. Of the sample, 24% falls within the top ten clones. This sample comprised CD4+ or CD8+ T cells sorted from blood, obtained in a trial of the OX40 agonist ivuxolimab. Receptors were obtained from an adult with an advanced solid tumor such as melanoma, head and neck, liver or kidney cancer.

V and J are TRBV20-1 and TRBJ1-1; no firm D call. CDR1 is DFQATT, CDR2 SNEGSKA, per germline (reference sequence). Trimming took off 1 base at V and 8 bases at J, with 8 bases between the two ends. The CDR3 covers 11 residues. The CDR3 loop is CSARVTREAFF. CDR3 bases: TGCAGTGCTAGAGTTACAAGAGAAGCTTTCTTT.

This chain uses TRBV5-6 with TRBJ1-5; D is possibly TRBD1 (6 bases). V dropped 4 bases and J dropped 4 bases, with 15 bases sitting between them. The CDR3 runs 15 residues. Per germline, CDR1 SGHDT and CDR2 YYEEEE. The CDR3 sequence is CASSQRGGVNQPQHF. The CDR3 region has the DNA TGTGCCAGCAGCCAAAGAGGGGGGGTGAATCAGCCCCAGCATTTT.

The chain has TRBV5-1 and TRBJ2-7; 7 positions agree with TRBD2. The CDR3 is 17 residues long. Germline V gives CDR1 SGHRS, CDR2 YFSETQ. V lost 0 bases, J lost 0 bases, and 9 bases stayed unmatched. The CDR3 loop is CASSLAVGRELSYEQYF. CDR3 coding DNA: TGCGCCAGCAGCTTGGCCGTAGGGCGGGAGCTCTCCTACGAGCAGTACTTC.

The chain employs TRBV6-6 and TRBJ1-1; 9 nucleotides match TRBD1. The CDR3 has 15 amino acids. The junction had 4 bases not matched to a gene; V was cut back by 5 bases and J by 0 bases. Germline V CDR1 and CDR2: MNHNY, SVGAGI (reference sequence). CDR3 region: CASSDRGIMNTEAFF. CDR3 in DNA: TGTGCCAGCAGTGACAGGGGGATCATGAACACTGAAGCTTTCTTT.

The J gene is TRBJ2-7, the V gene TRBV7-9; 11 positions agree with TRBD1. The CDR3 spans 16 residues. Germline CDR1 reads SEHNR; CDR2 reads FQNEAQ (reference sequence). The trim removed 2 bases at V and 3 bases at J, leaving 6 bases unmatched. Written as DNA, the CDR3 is TGTGCCAGCAGCTTAATAACCGGGACAGGGGGCTACGAGCAGTACTTC. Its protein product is CASSLITGTGGYEQYF.

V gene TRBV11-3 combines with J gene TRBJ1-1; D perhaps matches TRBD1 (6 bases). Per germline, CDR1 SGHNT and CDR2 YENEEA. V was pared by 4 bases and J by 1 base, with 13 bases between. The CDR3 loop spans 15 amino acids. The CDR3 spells CASSSQRTANTEAFF. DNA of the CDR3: TGTGCCAGCAGCTCCCAAAGGACAGCGAACACTGAAGCTTTCTTT.

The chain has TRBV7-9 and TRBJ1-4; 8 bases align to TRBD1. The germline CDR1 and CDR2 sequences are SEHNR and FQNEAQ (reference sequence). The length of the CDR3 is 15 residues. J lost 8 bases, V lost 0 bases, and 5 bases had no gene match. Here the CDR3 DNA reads TGTGCCAGCAGCTTAGCGTGGACAGGGCGGGAAAAACTGTTTTTT. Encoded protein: CASSLAWTGREKLFF.

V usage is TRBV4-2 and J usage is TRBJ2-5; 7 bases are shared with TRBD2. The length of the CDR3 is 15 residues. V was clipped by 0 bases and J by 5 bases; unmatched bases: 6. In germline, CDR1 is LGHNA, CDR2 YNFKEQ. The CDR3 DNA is TGTGCCAGCAGCCAAGATGCTACTAGCGAGGAGACCCAGTACTTC. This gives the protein CASSQDATSEETQYF.

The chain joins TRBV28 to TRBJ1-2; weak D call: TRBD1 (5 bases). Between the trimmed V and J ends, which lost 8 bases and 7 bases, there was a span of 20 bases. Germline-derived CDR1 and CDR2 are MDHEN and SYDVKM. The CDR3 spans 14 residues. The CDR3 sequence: CASHSGSITAGYTF. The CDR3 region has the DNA TGTGCCAGCCACTCAGGGAGTATTACAGCTGGCTACACCTTC.

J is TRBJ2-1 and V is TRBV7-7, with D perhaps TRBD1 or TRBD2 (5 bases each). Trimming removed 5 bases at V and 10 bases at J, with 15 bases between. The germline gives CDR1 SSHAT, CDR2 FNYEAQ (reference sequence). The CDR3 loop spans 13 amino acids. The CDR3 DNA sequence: TGTGCCAGCAGCCATAGCAAGGGGAGAGAGCAGTTCTTC. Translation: CASSHSKGREQFF.

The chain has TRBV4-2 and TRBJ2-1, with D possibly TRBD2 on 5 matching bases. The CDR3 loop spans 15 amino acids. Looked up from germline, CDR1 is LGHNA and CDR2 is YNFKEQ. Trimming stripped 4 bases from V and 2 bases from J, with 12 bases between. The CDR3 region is CASSPRLGTYNEQFF. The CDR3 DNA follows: TGTGCCAGCAGCCCTCGACTCGGGACCTACAATGAGCAGTTCTTC.

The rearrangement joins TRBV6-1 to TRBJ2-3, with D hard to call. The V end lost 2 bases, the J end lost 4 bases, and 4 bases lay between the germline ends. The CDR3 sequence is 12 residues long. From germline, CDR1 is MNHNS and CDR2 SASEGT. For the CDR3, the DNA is TGTGCCAGCAGTGAACTAGCAGATACGCAGTATTTT. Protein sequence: CASSELADTQYF.

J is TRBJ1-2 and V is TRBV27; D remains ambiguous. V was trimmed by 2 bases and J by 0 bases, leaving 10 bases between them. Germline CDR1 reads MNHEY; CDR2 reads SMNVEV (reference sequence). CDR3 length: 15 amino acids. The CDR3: CASSLRGRPNYGYTF. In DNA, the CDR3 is TGTGCCAGCAGTTTAAGAGGCAGGCCTAACTATGGCTACACCTTC.

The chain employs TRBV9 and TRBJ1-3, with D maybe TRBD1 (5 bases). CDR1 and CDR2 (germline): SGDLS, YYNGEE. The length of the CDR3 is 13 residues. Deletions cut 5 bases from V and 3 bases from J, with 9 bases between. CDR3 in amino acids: CASSQGFGNTIYF. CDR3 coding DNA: TGTGCCAGCAGTCAGGGATTTGGAAACACCATATATTTT.

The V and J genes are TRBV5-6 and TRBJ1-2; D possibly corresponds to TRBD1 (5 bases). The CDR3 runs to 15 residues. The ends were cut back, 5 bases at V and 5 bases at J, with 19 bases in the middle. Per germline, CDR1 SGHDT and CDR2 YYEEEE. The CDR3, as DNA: TGTGCCAGCAGGTTGAGGCAAGGGACTTTTTATGGCTACACCTTC. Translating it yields CASRLRQGTFYGYTF.

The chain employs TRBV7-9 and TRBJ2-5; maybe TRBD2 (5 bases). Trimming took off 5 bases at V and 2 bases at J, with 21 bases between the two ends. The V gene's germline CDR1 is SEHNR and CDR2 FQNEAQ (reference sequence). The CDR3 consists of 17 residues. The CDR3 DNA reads TGTGCCAGCAGCCTAACAGATCTGTGGACTGTGCAAGAGACCCAGTACTTC. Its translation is CASSLTDLWTVQETQYF. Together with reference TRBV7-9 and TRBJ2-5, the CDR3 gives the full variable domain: DTGVSQNPRHKITKRGQNVTFRCDPISEHNRLYWYRQTLGQGPEFLTYFQNEAQLEKSRLLSDRFSAERPKGSFSTLEIQRTEQGDSAMYLCASSLTDLWTVQETQYFGPGTRLLVL.

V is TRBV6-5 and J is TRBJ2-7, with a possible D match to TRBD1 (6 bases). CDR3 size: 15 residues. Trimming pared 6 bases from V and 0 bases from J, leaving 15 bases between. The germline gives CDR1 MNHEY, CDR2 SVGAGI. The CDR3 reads CASSFGQPSSYEQYF. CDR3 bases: TGTGCCAGCAGCTTCGGACAGCCAAGCTCCTACGAGCAGTACTTC.

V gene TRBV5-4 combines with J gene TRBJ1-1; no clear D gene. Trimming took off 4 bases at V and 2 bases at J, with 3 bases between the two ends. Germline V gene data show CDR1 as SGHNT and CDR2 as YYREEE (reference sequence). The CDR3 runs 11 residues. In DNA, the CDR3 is TGTGCCAGCAGCCGTAACACTGAAGCTTTCTTT. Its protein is CASSRNTEAFF.

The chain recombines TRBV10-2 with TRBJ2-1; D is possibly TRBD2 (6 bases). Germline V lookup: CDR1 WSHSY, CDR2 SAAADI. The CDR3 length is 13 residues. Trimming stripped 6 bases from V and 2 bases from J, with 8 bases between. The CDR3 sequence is CASRPGAYNEQFF. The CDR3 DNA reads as TGCGCCAGCAGGCCGGGGGCCTACAATGAGCAGTTCTTC.

CDR3 protein: CASSQDRTDGQPQHF. The DNA for the CDR3 is TGCGCCAGCAGCCAAGATCGTACAGACGGTCAGCCCCAGCATTTT. The rearrangement links TRBV4-1 to TRBJ1-5; no clear D. CDR1 MGHRA and CDR2 YSYEKL come from the germline V gene. The CDR3 totals 15 residues. V was shortened by 0 bases and J by 6 bases, with 12 bases between the two germline ends.